The rows below give T cell receptor beta chains drawn from one sample of a study of OX40 agonist ivuxolimab in advanced cancers. Using immunoSEQ multiplex PCR, the repertoire was profiled, and TCRdb retains in-frame clones only, with some absent. The data contain 50,000 or so clones, approximately 91% of them singletons. The sample consisted of CD4+ or CD8+ T cells sorted from blood, taken in a trial of the OX40 agonist ivuxolimab. These TCRs come from an adult with an advanced solid tumor such as melanoma, head and neck, liver or kidney cancer. CDR3s include the opening cysteine and the closing phenylalanine or tryptophan. A D gene is named only where the DNA matches it firmly.

D gene	V gene	CDR3 protein
TRBD1	TRBV4-1	CASSSPGTGGRNEQFF
NA	TRBV5-6	CASSFGTQKLFF
NA	TRBV28	CASRPGPLFGELFF
TRBD2	TRBV11-3	CASSLGGGGAYNEQFF
NA	TRBV21-1	CASSKLTGETQYF
TRBD1	TRBV7-8	CASSPKYTGGLETQYF
TRBD2	TRBV15	CATSLGGGEQYF
TRBD1	TRBV13	CASSLGQGASNTGELFF
TRBD1	TRBV5-1	CASSFSGTGATEQYF
TRBD1	TRBV6-6	CASRADRVAQYF
TRBD1	TRBV13	CASSLGGRGLLGTEAFF
TRBD1	TRBV30	CAWSGRQDRSPYEQYF
NA	TRBV15	CATSYDINSGNTIYF
NA	TRBV11-1	CASSPGGFSTDTQYF
NA	TRBV5-1	CASSLEGSGNTIYF
TRBD2	TRBV6-1	CASSALAGAIYEQYF
NA	TRBV5-1	CASSLSVPGDEKLFF
NA	TRBV4-1	CASTSDTWPYEQYF
TRBD1	TRBV19	CASGTGVFGQPQHF
NA	TRBV27	CASRVSELATNEKLFF
TRBD1	TRBV30	CAFKPTGASQPQHF
NA	TRBV10-3	CAITGPESGGYTF
TRBD1	TRBV2	CASRRRQGAGETQYF
NA	TRBV5-1	CASSYSGGELFF
NA	TRBV30	CAWTSRAAQETQYF
TRBD1	TRBV5-5	CASSLQGLETQYF
NA	TRBV2	CASIRGSLGSNTEAFF
NA	TRBV5-1	CASTSLPRGTSTDTQYF
NA	TRBV19	CASKSATNTGELFF
NA	TRBV14	CASSQEGRGDNEQFF
TRBD2	TRBV19	CASGTSGRSEAKNIQYF
NA	TRBV7-8	CASSHSGRNTIYF
TRBD2	TRBV4-2	CASSQTSGILYEQYF
TRBD1	TRBV28	CASSPLRDRRSEQYF
NA	TRBV20-1	CSARQTTEAFF
NA	TRBV5-4	CASSLATNQETQYF
NA	TRBV19	CASSRPGTNGYTF
NA	TRBV7-8	CASSLTGFLREKLFF
TRBD1	TRBV11-3	CASSPIPSGQGETQYF
NA	TRBV30	CAWSVGTGVGEQYF
TRBD1	TRBV5-1	CASSLEGQGLYGYTF
TRBD1	TRBV6-5	CASSYGTAGEKLFF
TRBD2	TRBV19	CASSPGTSGWTGELFF